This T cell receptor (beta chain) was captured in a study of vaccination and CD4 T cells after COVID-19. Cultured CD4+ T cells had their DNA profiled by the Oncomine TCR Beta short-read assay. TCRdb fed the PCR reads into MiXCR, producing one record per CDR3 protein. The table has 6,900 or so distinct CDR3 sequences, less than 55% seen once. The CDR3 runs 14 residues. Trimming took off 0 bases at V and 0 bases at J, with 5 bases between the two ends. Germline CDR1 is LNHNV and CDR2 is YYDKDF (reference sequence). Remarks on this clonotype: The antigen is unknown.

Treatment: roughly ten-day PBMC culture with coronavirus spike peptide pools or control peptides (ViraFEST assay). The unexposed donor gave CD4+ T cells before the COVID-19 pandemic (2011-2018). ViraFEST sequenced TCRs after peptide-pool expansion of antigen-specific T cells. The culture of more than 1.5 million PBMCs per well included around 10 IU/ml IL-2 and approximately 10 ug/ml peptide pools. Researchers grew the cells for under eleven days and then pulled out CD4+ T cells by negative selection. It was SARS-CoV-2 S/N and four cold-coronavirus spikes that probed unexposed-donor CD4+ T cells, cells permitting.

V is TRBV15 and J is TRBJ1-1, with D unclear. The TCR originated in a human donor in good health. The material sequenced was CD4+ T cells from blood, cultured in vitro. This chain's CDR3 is CATSRDSMNTEAFF. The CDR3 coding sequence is TGTGCCACCAGCAGAGATTCCATGAACACTGAAGCTTTCTTT.